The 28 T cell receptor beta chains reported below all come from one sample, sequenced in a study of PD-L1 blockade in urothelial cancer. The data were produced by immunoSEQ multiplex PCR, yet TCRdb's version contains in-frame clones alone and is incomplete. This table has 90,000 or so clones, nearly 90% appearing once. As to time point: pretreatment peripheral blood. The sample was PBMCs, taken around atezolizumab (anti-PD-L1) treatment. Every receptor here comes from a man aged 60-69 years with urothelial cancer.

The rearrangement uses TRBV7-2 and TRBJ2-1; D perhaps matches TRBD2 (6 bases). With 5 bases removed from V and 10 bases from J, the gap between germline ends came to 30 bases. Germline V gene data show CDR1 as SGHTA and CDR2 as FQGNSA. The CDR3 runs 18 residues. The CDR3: CASSQAPWRGPLLGEQFF. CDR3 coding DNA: TGTGCCAGCAGCCAAGCCCCGTGGCGGGGCCCTTTATTGGGAGAGCAGTTCTTC.

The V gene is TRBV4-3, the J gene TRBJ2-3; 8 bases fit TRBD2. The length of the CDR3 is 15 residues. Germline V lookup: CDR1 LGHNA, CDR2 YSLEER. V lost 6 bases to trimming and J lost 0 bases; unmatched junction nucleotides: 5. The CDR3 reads CASSLTSASTDTQYF. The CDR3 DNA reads TGCGCCAGCAGTCTGACTAGCGCCAGCACAGATACGCAGTATTTT.

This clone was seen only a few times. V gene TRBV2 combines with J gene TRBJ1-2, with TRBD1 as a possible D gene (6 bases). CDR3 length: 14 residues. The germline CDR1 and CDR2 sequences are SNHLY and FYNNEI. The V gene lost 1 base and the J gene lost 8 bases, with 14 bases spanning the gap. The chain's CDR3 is CASSEGGQFGGYTF. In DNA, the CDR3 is TGTGCCAGCAGTGAAGGGGGGCAGTTCGGAGGCTACACCTTC. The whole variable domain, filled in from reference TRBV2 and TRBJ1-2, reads EPEVTQTPSHQVTQMGQEVILRCVPISNHLYFYWYRQILGQKVEFLVSFYNNEISEKSEIFDDQFSVERPDGSNFTLKIRSTKLEDSAMYFCASSEGGQFGGYTFGSGTRLTVV.

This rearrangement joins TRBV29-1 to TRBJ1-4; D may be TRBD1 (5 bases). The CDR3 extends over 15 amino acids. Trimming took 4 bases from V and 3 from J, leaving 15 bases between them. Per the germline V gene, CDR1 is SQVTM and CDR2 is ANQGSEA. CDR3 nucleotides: TGCAGCGTTGCTAGGGGCGATGCTTCTAATGAAAAACTGTTTTTT. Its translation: CSVARGDASNEKLFF.

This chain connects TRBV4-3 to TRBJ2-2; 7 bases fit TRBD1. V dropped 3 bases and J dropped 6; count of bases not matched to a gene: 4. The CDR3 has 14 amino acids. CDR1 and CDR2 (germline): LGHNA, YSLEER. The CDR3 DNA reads TGCGCCAGCAGCCAGAGGACAGGTCCCGGGGAGCTGTTTTTT. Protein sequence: CASSQRTGPGELFF.

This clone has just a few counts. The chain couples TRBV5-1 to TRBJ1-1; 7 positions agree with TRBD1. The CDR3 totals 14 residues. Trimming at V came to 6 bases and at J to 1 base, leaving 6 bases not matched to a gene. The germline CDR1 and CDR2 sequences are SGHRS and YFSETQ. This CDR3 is CASTPGQENTEAFF. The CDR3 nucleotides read TGCGCCAGCACCCCAGGACAGGAGAACACTGAAGCTTTCTTT.

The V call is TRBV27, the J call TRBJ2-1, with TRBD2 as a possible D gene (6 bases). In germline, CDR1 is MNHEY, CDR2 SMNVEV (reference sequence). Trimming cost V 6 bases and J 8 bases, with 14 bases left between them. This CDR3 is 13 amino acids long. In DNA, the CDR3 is TGTGCCAGCAGCCGGGGGAGTGGGTATGAGCAGTTCTTC. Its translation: CASSRGSGYEQFF.

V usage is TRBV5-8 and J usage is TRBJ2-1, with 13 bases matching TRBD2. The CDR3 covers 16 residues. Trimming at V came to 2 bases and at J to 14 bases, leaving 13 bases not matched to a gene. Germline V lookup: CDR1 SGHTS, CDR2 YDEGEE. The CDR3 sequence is CASSFVGTSGAKREFF. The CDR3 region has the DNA TGTGCCAGCAGCTTCGTAGGGACTAGCGGGGCTAAAAGGGAGTTCTTC.

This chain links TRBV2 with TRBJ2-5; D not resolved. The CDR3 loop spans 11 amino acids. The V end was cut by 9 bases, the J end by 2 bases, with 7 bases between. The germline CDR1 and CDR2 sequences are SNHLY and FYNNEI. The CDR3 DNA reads TGTGCCAGGAACAAGCAAGAGACCCAGTACTTC. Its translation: CARNKQETQYF. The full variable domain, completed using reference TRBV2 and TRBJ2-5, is EPEVTQTPSHQVTQMGQEVILRCVPISNHLYFYWYRQILGQKVEFLVSFYNNEISEKSEIFDDQFSVERPDGSNFTLKIRSTKLEDSAMYFCARNKQETQYFGPGTRLLVL.

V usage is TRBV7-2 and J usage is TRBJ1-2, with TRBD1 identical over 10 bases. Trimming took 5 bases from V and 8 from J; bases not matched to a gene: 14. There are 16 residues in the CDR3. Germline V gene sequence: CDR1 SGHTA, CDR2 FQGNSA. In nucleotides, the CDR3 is TGTGCCAGCAGCCAGCGAGGACAGGGGGTTCCCTACGGCTACACCTTC. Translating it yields CASSQRGQGVPYGYTF. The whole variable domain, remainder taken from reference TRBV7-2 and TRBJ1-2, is GAGVSQSPSNKVTEKGKDVELRCDPISGHTALYWYRQSLGQGLEFLIYFQGNSAPDKSGLPSDRFSAERTGGSVSTLTIQRTQQEDSAVYLCASSQRGQGVPYGYTFGSGTRLTVV.

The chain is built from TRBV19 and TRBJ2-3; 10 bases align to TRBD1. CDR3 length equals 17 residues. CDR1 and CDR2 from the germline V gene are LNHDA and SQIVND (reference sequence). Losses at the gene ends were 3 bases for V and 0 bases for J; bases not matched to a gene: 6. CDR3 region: CASSIHRDRGSTDTQYF. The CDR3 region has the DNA TGTGCCAGTAGTATCCACCGGGACAGGGGCAGCACAGATACGCAGTATTTT.

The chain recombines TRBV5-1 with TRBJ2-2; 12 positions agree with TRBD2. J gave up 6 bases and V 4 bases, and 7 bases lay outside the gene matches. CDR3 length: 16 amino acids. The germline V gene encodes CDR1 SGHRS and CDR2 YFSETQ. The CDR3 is CASSLTSGGVAGELFF. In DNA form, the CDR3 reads TGCGCCAGCAGCCTGACTAGCGGGGGAGTCGCCGGGGAGCTGTTTTTT.

In DNA, the CDR3 is TGTGCCAGCAGCTTAGCTCATACAGGGGGAACTGAAGCTTTCTTT. Its translation is CASSLAHTGGTEAFF. The J gene is TRBJ1-1, the V gene TRBV7-9; 8 nucleotides line up with TRBD1. The germline V gene has CDR1 SEHNR and CDR2 FQNEAQ (reference sequence). The CDR3 extends over 15 amino acids. V gave up 0 bases and J gave up 5 bases; unmatched junction bases: 5.

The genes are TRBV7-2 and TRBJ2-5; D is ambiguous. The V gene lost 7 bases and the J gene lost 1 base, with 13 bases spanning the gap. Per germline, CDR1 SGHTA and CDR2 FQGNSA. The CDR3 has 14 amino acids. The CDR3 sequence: CASTISYGQETQYF. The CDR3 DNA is TGTGCCAGCACCATATCTTACGGCCAAGAGACCCAGTACTTC.

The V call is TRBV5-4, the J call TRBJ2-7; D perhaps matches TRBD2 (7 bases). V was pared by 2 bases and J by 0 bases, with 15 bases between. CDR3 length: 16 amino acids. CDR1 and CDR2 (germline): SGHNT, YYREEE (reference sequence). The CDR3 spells CASSLAGGGGSYEQYF. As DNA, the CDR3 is TGTGCCAGCAGCTTAGCCGGGGGCGGGGGCTCCTACGAGCAGTACTTC. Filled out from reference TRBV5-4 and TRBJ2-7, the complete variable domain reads ETGVTQSPTHLIKTRGQQVTLRCSSQSGHNTVSWYQQALGQGPQFIFQYYREEENGRGNFPPRFSGLQFPNYSSELNVNALELDDSALYLCASSLAGGGGSYEQYFGPGTRLTVT.

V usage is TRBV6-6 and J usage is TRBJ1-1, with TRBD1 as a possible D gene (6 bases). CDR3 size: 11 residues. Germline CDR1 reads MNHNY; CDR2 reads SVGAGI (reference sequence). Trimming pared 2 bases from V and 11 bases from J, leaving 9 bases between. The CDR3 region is CASSYPGDAFF. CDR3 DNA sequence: TGTGCCAGCAGTTACCCAGGGGACGCTTTCTTT.

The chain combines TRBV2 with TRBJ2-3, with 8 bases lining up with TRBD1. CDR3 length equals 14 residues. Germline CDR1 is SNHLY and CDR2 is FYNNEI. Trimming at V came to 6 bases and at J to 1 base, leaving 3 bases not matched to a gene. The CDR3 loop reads CASSMDRGTDTQYF. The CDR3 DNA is TGTGCCAGCAGCATGGACAGGGGCACAGATACGCAGTATTTT.

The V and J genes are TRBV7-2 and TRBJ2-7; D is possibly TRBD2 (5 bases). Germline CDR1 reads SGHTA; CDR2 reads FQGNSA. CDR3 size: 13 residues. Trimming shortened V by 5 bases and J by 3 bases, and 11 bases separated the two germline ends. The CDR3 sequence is CASSRAADYEQYF. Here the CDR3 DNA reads TGTGCCAGCAGCCGAGCGGCGGACTACGAGCAGTACTTC.

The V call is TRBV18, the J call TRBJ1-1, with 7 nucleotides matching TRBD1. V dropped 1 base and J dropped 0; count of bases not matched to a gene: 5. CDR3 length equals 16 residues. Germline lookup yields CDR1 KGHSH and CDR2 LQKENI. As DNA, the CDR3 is TGTGCCAGCTCACCACGACAGGGCGTGATGAACACTGAAGCTTTCTTT. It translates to CASSPRQGVMNTEAFF.

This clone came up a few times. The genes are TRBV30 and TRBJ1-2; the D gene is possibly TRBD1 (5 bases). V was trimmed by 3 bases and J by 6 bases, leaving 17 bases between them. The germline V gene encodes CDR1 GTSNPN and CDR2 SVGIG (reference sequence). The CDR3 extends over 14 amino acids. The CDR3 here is CAWRRLGAANGYTF. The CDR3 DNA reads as TGTGCCTGGAGGAGACTAGGGGCAGCTAATGGCTACACCTTC.

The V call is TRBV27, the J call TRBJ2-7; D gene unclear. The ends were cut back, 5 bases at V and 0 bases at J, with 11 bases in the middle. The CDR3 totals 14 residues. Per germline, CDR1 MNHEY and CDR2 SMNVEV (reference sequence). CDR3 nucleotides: TGTGCCAGCAGTACCAACCCAGACTCCTACGAGCAGTACTTC. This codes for CASSTNPDSYEQYF.

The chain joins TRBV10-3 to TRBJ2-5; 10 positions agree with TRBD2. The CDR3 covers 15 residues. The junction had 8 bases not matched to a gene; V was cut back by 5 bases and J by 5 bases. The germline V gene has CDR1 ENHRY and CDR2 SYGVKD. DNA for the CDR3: TGTGCCATCAGTCCTAGCGGGAGAGCGGCGGAGACCCAGTACTTC. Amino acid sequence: CAISPSGRAAETQYF.

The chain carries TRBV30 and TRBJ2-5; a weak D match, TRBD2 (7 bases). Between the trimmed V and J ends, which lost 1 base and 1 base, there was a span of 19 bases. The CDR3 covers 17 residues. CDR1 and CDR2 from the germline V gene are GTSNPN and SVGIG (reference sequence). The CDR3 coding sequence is TGTGCCTGGAGTGGGCGTGGGGGCGGGAGCCCCCAAGAGACCCAGTACTTC. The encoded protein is CAWSGRGGGSPQETQYF.

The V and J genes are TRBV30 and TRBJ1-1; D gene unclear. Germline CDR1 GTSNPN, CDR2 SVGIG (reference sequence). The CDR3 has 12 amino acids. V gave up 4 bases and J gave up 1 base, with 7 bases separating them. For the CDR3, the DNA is TGTGCCTGGACTGGGCCGAACACTGAAGCTTTCTTT. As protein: CAWTGPNTEAFF.

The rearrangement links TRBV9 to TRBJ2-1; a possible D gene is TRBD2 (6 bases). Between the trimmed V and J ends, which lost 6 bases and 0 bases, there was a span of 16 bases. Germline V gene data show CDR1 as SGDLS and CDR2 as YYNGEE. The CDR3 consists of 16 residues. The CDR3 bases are TGTGCCAGCAATCGGATGGGAGCGGGCTCCTACAATGAGCAGTTCTTC. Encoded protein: CASNRMGAGSYNEQFF.

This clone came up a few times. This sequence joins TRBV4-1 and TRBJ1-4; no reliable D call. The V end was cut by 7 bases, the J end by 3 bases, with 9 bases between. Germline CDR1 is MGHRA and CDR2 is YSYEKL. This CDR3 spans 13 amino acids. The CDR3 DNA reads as TGCGCCAGCAAACCCCCAGCTAATGAAAAACTGTTTTTT. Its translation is CASKPPANEKLFF.

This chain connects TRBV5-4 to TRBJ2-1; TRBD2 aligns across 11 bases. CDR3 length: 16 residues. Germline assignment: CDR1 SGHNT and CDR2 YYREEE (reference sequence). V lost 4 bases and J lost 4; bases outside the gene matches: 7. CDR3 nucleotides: TGTGCCAGCAGCCCAGTAGCGGGGGGGGTATACAATGAGCAGTTCTTC. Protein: CASSPVAGGVYNEQFF.

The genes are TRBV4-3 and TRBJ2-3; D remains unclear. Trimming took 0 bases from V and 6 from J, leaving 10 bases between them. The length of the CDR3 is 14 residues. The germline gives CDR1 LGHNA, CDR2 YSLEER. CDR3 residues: CASSQDPVLDTQYF. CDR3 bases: TGCGCCAGCAGCCAAGATCCTGTTTTGGATACGCAGTATTTT.